This TCR beta chain comes out of a study of blood T cells in healthy people across ages. With a J-beta primer mix and a sample-barcoded 5' primer, a second PCR ran about 7 to 12 cycles. Tags on each cDNA molecule came from a template-switch adaptor with 12 random nucleotides. All samples gave at least 2.5 million CDR3-containing paired-end reads. TCRdb reprocessed the 5' RACE reads with MiXCR, giving one entry per CDR3 protein. The sample shows 1.5 million to 1.9 million distinct CDR3 sequences, roughly two fifths of them seen only once. The sample comprised blood. This receptor was taken from a woman under 30 in good health.

CDR3: CASSLVPGRNEQFF. The DNA for the CDR3 is TGTGCCAGCAGCTTAGTTCCGGGTCGGAATGAGCAGTTCTTC. The chain links TRBV11-2 to TRBJ2-1; D unclear. Germline V gene lookup returns CDR1 SGHAT and CDR2 FQNNGV. The CDR3 spans 14 residues. Trimming took 1 base from V and 7 from J, leaving 11 bases between them.